This T cell receptor (beta chain) was sequenced for a study of Graves' ophthalmopathy and Graves' hyperthyroidism. Study-level background: Specimen type is peripheral blood, obtained at initial diagnosis before any treatment. Study results and caveats: The model predicted ophthalmopathy progression with roughly 70% sensitivity and around 72% specificity.

Ineligible for inclusion were patients with other autoimmune diseases, uncontrolled infections, pregnancy or lactation. The PBMCs had their origin in less than 13 ml of fresh peripheral blood. The CDR3 consists of 12 residues. The V end lost 6 bases, the J end lost 3 bases, and 8 bases lay between the germline ends. Concerning this clonotype: What it binds is unknown.

Amplification of the TCR beta CDR3 regions used RNA transcripts (as template). First-round RT-PCR relied on HTBI primers, and a second-round multiplex PCR came next. TCRdb called the multiplex PCR reads again in MiXCR, with one record for every CDR3 protein. Of just over 400,000 distinct CDR3 sequences detected, around a fifth appear once; the ten largest clones hold approximately 3%. This TCR came from a woman between 18 and 30 years old with stable Graves' hyperthyroidism. Sequencing used peripheral blood. This rearrangement joins TRBV12-3 or TRBV12-4 to TRBJ1-1; D gene unclear. The CDR3, as DNA: TGTGCCAGCAGCGCCTGGGACACTGAAGCTTTCTTT. It yields the protein CASSAWDTEAFF.